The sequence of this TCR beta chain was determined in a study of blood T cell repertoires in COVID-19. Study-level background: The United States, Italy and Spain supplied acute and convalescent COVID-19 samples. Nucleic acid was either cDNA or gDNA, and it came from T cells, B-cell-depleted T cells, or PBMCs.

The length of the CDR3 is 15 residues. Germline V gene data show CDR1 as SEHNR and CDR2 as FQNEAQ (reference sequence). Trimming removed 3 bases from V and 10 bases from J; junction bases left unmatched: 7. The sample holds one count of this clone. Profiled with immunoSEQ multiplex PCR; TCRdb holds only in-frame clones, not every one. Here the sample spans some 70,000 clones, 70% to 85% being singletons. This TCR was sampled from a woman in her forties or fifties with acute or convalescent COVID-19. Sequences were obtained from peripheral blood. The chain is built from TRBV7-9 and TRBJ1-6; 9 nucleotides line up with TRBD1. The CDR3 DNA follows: TGTGCCAGCAGCTTCTACAGGGGGCAAGGGTCACCCCTCCACTTT. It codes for CASSFYRGQGSPLHF.